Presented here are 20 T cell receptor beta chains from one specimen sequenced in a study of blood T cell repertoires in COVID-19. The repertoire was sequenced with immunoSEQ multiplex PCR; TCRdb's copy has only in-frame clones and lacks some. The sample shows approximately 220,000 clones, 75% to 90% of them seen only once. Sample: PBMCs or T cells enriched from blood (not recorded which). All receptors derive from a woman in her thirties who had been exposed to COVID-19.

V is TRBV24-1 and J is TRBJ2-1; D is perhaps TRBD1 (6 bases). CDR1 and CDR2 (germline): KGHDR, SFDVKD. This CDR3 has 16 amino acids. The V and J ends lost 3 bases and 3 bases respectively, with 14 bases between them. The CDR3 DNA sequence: TGTGCCACCAGTGATCCGGACAGTAGAAACTACAATGAGCAGTTCTTC. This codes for CATSDPDSRNYNEQFF.

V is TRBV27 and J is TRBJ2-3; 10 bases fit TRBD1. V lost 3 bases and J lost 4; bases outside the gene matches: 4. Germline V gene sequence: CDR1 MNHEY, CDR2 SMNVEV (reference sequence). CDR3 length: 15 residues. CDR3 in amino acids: CASSFGTGESDTQYF. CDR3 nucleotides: TGTGCCAGCAGTTTCGGGACAGGGGAGTCAGATACGCAGTATTTT.

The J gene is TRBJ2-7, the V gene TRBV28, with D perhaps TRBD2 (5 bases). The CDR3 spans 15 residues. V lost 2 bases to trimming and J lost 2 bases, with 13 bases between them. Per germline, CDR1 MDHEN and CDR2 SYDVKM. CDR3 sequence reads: CASSLAGIGTYEQYF. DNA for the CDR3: TGTGCCAGCAGTTTAGCTGGGATCGGGACCTACGAGCAGTACTTC.

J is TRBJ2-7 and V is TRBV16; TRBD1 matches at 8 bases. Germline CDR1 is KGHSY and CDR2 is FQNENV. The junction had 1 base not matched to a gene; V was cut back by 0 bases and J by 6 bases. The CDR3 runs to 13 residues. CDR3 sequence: CASSQSTGVEQYF. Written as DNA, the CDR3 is TGTGCCAGCAGCCAATCGACAGGGGTCGAGCAGTACTTC.

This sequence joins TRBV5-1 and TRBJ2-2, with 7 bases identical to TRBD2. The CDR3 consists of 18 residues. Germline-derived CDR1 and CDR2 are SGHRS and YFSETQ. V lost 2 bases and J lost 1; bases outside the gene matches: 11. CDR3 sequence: CASSFVPGRGVNTGELFF. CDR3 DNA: TGCGCCAGCAGCTTTGTACCTGGCCGGGGGGTGAACACCGGGGAGCTGTTTTTT.

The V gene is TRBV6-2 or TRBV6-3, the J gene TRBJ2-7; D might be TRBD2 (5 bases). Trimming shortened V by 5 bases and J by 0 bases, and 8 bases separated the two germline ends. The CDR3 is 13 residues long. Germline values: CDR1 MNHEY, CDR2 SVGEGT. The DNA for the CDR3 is TGTGCCAGCAGTGAGGGTACCTCCTACGAGCAGTACTTC. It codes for CASSEGTSYEQYF.

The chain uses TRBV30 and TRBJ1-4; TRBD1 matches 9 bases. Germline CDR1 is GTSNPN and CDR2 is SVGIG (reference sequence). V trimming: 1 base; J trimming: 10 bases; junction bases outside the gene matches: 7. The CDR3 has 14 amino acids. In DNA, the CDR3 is TGTGCCTGGAGTGGCGGGACAGGGTTGGGAAAACTGTTTTTT. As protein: CAWSGGTGLGKLFF.

The CDR3 spells CASIHTRIMNTEAFF. DNA of the CDR3: TGTGCCAGCATCCACACCAGAATCATGAACACTGAAGCTTTCTTT. The V and J genes are TRBV21-1 and TRBJ1-1; the DNA was not used to check the table's D call, TRBD1. TRBV21-1 is noted as a pseudogene. This CDR3 comprises 15 residues.

CDR3 DNA: TGTGCCAGCTCCATAACTGGGGGGAATACCTACAATGAGCAGTTCTTC. Amino acid sequence: CASSITGGNTYNEQFF. This rearrangement joins TRBV18 to TRBJ2-1; a weak D match, TRBD2 (6 bases). The length of the CDR3 is 16 residues. Germline assignment: CDR1 KGHSH and CDR2 LQKENI. Deletions cut 6 bases from V and 2 bases from J, with 17 bases between.

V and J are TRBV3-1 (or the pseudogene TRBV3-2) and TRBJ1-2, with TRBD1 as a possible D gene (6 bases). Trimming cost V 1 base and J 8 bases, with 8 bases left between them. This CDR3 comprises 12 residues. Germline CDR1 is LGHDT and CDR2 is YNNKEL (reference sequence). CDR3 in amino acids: CASSQVRGGYTF. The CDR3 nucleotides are TGTGCCAGCAGCCAAGTCAGGGGAGGCTACACCTTC.

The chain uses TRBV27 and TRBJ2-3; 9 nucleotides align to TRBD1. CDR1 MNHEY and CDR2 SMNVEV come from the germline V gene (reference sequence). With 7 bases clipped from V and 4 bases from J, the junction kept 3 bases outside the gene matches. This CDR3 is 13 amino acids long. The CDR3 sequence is CASNRQGADTQYF. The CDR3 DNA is TGTGCCAGCAACCGACAGGGGGCAGATACGCAGTATTTT.

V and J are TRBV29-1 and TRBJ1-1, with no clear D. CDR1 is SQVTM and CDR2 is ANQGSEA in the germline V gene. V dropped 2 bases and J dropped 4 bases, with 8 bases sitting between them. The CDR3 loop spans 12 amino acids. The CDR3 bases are TGCAGCGTTGAATCCGGTGGCACTGAAGCTTTCTTT. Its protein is CSVESGGTEAFF.

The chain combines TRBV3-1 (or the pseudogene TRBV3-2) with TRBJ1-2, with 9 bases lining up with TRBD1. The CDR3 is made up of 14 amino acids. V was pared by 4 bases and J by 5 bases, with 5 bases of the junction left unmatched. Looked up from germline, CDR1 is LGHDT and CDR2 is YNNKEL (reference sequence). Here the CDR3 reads CASSPGQGRYGYTF. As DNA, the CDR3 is TGTGCCAGCAGCCCAGGACAGGGGAGGTATGGCTACACCTTC.

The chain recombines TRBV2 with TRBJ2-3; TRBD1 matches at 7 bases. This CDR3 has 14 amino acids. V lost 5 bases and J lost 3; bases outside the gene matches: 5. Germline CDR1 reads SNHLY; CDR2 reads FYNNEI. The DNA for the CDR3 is TGTGCCAGCAGTCCGGGACAGCCTACAGATACGCAGTATTTT. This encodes CASSPGQPTDTQYF.

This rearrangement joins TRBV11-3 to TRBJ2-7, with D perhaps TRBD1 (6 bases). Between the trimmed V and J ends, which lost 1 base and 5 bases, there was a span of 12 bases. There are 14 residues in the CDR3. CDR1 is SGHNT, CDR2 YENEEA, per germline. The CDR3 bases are TGTGCCAGCAGCTTAGGGGCAGGGGCGGACGAGCAGTACTTC. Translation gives CASSLGAGADEQYF.

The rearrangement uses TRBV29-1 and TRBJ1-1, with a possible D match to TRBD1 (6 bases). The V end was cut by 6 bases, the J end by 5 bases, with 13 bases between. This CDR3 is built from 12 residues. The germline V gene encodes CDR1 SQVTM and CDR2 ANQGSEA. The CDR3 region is CSVLQGGTEAFF. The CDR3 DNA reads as TGCAGCGTCTTACAGGGCGGGACTGAAGCTTTCTTT.

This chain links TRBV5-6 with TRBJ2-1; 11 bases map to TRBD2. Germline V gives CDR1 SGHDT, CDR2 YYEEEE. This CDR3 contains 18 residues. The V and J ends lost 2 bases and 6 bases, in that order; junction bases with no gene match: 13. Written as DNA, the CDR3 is TGTGCCAGCAGCTTAGCTAGCGGGGGGCCCGAGTGGGGCAATGAGCAGTTCTTC. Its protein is CASSLASGGPEWGNEQFF. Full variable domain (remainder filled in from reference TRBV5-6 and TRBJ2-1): DAGVTQSPTHLIKTRGQQVTLRCSPKSGHDTVSWYQQALGQGPQFIFQYYEEEERQRGNFPDRFSGHQFPNYSSELNVNALLLGDSALYLCASSLASGGPEWGNEQFFGPGTRLTVL.

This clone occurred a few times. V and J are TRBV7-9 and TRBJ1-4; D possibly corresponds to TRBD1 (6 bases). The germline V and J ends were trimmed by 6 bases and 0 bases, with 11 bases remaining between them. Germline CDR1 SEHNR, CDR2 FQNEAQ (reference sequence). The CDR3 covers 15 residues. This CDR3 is CASSTGTTTNEKLFF. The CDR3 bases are TGTGCCAGCAGTACGGGGACAACAACTAATGAAAAACTGTTTTTT.

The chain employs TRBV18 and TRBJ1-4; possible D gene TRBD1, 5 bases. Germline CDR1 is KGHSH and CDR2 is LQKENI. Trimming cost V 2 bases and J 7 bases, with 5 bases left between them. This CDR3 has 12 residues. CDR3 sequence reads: CASSPRGEKLFF. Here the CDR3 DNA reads TGTGCCAGCTCACCAAGGGGTGAAAAACTGTTTTTT.

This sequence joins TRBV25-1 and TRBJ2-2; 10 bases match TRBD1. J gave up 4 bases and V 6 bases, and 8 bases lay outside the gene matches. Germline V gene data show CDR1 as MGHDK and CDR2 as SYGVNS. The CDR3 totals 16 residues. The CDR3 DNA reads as TGTGCCAGCAGCGGGGGGGGACAGGGGTCCACCGGGGAGCTGTTTTTT. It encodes CASSGGGQGSTGELFF.